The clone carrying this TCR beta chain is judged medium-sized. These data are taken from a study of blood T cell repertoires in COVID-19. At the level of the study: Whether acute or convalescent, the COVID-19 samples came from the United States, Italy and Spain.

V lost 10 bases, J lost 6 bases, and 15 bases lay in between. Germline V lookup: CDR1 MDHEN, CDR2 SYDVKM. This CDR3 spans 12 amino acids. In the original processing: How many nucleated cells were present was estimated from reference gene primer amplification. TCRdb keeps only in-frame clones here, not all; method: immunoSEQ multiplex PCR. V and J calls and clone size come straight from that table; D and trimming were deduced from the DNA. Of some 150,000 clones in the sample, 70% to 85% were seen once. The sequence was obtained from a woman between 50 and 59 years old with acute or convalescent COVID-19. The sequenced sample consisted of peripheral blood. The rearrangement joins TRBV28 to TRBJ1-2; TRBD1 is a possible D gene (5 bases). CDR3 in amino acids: CATRGGWHGYTF. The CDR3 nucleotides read TGTGCCACCCGGGGGGGATGGCATGGCTACACCTTC.